This TCR beta chain was captured by sequencing in a study of blood T cells in healthy people across ages. Primers used in a second PCR of roughly 6 to 12 cycles were a sample-barcoded 5' primer and a J-beta primer mix. MiXCR was run by TCRdb on the 5' RACE reads, yielding one entry per CDR3 protein. This sample has approximately 1,700,000 distinct CDR3 sequences, with about 39% found just once. Germline CDR1 and CDR2: MDHEN and SYDVKM. The V end lost 6 bases, the J end lost 7 bases, and 11 bases lay between the germline ends. The CDR3 spans 12 residues. The chain joins TRBV28 to TRBJ2-3; no clear D. The receptor comes from a human donor in good health. The sample consisted of blood. The CDR3 DNA reads as TGTGCCAGCAGCCCCAGCTCCAATACGCAGTATTTT. It translates to CASSPSSNTQYF.